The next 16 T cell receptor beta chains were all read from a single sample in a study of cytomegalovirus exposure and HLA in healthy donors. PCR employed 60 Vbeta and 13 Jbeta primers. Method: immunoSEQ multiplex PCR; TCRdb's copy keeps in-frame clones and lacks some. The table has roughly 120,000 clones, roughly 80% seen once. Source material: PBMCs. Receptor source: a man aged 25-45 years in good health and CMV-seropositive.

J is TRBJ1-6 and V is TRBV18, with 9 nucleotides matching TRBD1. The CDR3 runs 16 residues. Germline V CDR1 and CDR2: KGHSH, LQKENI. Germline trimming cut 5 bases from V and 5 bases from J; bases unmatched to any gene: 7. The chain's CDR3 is CASSSRTGGDNSPLHF. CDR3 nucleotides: TGTGCCAGCTCATCCCGAACAGGGGGCGATAATTCACCCCTCCACTTT.

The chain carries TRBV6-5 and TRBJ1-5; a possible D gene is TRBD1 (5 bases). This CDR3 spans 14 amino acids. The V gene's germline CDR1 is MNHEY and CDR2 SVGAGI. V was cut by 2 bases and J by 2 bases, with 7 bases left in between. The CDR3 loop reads CASSYGAGNQPQHF. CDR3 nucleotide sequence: TGTGCCAGCAGTTACGGGGCCGGCAATCAGCCCCAGCATTTT.

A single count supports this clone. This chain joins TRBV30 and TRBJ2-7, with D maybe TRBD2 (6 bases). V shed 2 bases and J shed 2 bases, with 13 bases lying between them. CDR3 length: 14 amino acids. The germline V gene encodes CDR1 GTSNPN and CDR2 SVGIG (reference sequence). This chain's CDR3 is CAWSRGGMTYEQYV. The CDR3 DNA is TGTGCCTGGAGTCGGGGCGGGATGACCTACGAGCAGTACGTC.

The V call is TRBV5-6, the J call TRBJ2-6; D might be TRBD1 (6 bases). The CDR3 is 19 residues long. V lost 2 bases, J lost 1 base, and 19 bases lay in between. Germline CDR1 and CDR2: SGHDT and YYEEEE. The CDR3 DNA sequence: TGTGCCAGCAGCTTCTATACCGGGACAATCTTATCTGGGGCCAACGTCCTGACTTTC. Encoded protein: CASSFYTGTILSGANVLTF.

CDR3 sequence: CASGWDRVGDKPPFLINSPLHF. CDR3 bases: TGTGCTAGTGGATGGGACAGGGTAGGGGATAAACCCCCATTTTTAATCAATTCACCCCTCCACTTT. V is TRBV12-5 and J is TRBJ1-6; the match to TRBD1 covers 9 bases. Looked up from germline, CDR1 is LGHNT and CDR2 is FRNRAP. The CDR3 totals 22 residues. V gave up 6 bases and J gave up 7 bases; unmatched junction bases: 28.

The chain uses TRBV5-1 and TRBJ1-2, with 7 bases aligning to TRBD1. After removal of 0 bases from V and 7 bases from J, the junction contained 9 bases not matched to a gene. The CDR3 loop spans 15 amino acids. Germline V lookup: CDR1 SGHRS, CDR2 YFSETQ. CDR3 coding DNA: TGCGCCAGCAGCTTGGGGATTGATGACAGGGCTGGCTACACCTTC. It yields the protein CASSLGIDDRAGYTF. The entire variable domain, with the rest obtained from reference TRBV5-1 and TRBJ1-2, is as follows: KAGVTQTPRYLIKTRGQQVTLSCSPISGHRSVSWYQQTPGQGLQFLFEYFSETQRNKGNFPGRFSGRQFSNSRSEMNVSTLELGDSALYLCASSLGIDDRAGYTFGSGTRLTVV.

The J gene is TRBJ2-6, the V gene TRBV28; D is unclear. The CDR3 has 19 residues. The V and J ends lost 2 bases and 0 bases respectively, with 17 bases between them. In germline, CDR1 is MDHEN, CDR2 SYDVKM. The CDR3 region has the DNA TGTGCCAGCAGTTTAACCCCTTGGCCGAGGAGCTCTGGGGCCAACGTCCTGACTTTC. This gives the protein CASSLTPWPRSSGANVLTF.

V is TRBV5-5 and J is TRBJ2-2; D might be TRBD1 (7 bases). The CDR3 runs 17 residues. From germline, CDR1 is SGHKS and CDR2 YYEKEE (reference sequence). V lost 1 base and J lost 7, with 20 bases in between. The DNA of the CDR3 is TGTGCCAGCAGCTTGTTGGCGGGACAGCTCGGGATCGGGGAGCTGTTTTTT. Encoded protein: CASSLLAGQLGIGELFF.

The CDR3 loop is CASSEGRGGRGEKLFF. As DNA, the CDR3 is TGCGCCAGCAGTGAGGGCCGGGGGGGCCGGGGGGAAAAACTGTTTTTT. V gene TRBV10-2 combines with J gene TRBJ1-4, with a tentative D call TRBD1 (6 bases). The CDR3 length is 16 residues. CDR1 is WSHSY and CDR2 is SAAADI in the germline V gene. V was cut by 2 bases and J by 8 bases, with 18 bases left in between.

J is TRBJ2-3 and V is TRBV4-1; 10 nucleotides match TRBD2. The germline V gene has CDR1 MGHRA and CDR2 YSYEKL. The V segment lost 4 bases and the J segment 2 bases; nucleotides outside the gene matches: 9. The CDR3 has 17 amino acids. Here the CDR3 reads CASSLSGGGMHTDTQYF. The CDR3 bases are TGCGCCAGCAGCCTAAGCGGGGGGGGGATGCACACAGATACGCAGTATTTT.

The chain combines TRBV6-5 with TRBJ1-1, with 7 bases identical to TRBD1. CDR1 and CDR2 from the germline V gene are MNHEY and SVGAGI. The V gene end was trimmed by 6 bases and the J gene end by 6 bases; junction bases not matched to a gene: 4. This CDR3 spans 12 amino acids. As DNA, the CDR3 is TGTGCCAGCAGCAAAGGGACAGCTGAAGCTTTCTTT. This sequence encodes CASSKGTAEAFF.

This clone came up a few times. The CDR3 sequence: CASKRPEGYEQYV. Written as DNA, the CDR3 is TGTGCCAGCAAACGGCCTGAGGGTTACGAGCAGTACGTC. The rearrangement uses TRBV2 and TRBJ2-7, with D possibly matching TRBD2 (5 bases). The CDR3 extends over 13 amino acids. The germline CDR1 and CDR2 sequences are SNHLY and FYNNEI. Trimming removed 7 bases at V and 4 bases at J, with 14 bases between.

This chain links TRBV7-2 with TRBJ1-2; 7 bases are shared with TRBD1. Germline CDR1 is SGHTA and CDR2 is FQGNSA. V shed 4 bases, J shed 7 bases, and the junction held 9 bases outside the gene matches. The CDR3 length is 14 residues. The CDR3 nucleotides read TGTGCCAGCAGCTCCCGACAGGGTTTGGGTGGCTACACCTTC. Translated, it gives CASSSRQGLGGYTF.

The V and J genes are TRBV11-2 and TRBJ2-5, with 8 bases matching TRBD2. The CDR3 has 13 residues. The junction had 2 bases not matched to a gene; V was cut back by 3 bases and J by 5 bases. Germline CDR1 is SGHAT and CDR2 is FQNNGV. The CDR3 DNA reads TGTGCCAGCAGCTTCACGGGAGGGGAGACCCAGTACTTC. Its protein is CASSFTGGETQYF.

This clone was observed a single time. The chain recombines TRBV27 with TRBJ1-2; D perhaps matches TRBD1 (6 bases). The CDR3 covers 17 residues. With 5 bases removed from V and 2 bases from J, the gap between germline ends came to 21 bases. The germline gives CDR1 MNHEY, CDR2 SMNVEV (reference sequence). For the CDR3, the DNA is TGTGCCAGCAGTCCACTCTTGCTGGGGGCGGCGAACTATGGCTACACCTTC. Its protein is CASSPLLLGAANYGYTF.

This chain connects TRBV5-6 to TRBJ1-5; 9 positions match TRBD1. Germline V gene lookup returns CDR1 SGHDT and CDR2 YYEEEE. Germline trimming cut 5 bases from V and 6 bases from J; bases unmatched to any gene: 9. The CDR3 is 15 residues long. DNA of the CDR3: TGTGCCAGCAGTCCGGACAGGGGAGCAGGTCAGCCCCAGCATTTT. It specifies CASSPDRGAGQPQHF.